The 30 T cell receptor beta chains in this list originate from one sample, sequenced in a study of OX40 agonist ivuxolimab in advanced cancers. Produced via immunoSEQ multiplex PCR; TCRdb's table is partial and in-frame only. The repertoire consists of about 58,000 clones, with 75% to 90% occurring once and the leading ten covering 0.75% to 0.8%. Sequenced here: CD4+ or CD8+ T cells sorted from blood, sampled in a trial of the OX40 agonist ivuxolimab. These receptors all stem from an adult with an advanced solid tumor such as melanoma, head and neck, liver or kidney cancer.

The rearrangement uses TRBV6-5 and TRBJ1-3; 8 bases fit TRBD1. Germline CDR1 and CDR2: MNHEY and SVGAGI. V lost 5 bases and J lost 0; bases outside the gene matches: 3. CDR3 length: 15 residues. The CDR3 sequence is CASSNGQGSGNTIYF. CDR3 sequence (DNA): TGTGCCAGCAGTAACGGACAGGGCTCTGGAAACACCATATATTTT.

The chain uses TRBV18 and TRBJ1-5; D call uncertain. CDR1 and CDR2 from the germline V gene are KGHSH and LQKENI. V was pared by 2 bases and J by 1 base, with 9 bases between. The CDR3 totals 15 residues. The CDR3 region is CASSPSGRSNQPQHF. CDR3 coding DNA: TGTGCCAGCTCACCATCCGGGCGGAGCAATCAGCCCCAGCATTTT.

V and J are TRBV27 and TRBJ2-1; 9 nucleotides align to TRBD2. The CDR3 is made up of 15 amino acids. Trimming at V came to 2 bases and at J to 5 bases, leaving 4 bases not matched to a gene. CDR1 and CDR2 (germline): MNHEY, SMNVEV (reference sequence). The CDR3 DNA is TGTGCCAGCAGTTTAGGGACTAGCTACAACAATGAGCAGTTCTTC. This translates into CASSLGTSYNNEQFF.

The chain combines TRBV5-6 with TRBJ1-1, with a tentative D call TRBD1 (5 bases). The V gene lost 4 bases and the J gene lost 10 bases, with 14 bases spanning the gap. The length of the CDR3 is 12 residues. CDR1 is SGHDT, CDR2 YYEEEE, per germline. The CDR3 reads CASSTRDLVAFF. The CDR3 coding sequence is TGTGCCAGCAGCACCCGGGACTTAGTAGCTTTCTTT.

The rearrangement uses TRBV28 and TRBJ2-2, with 9 positions matching TRBD1. The CDR3 loop spans 15 amino acids. Germline loops: CDR1 MDHEN, CDR2 SYDVKM. V lost 5 bases, J lost 8 bases, and 9 bases stayed unmatched. The CDR3 nucleotides are TGTGCCAGCAGTAGCCGGGACAGGGACTCTGGGGAGCTGTTTTTT. Protein product: CASSSRDRDSGELFF.

This clone was seen just once. The chain couples TRBV5-1 to TRBJ2-7; no clear D. The CDR3 runs 17 residues. Trimming removed 2 bases at V and 5 bases at J, with 23 bases between. Germline V gene sequence: CDR1 SGHRS, CDR2 YFSETQ. CDR3 loop: CASSFFSLYNHPDEQYF. The CDR3 DNA sequence: TGCGCCAGCAGCTTCTTTTCTCTATATAACCACCCCGACGAGCAGTACTTC.

CDR3 residues: CASSRGQVTIYGYTF. Written as DNA, the CDR3 is TGTGCCAGCAGTAGGGGACAGGTTACAATTTATGGCTACACCTTC. This chain uses TRBV6-6 with TRBJ1-2; TRBD1 agrees at 8 bases. The CDR3 contains 15 residues. Trimming cost V 5 bases and J 5 bases; bases outside gene matches: 10. Per the germline V gene, CDR1 is MNHNY and CDR2 is SVGAGI (reference sequence).

This chain joins TRBV7-9 and TRBJ2-7, with D possibly called TRBD1 or TRBD2 (5 bases each). CDR3 length: 12 residues. V lost 8 bases and J 6 bases, leaving 14 bases between the germline ends. Germline loops: CDR1 SEHNR, CDR2 FQNEAQ (reference sequence). In DNA, the CDR3 is TGTGCCAGCGAACGCAGGGCGGGCGAGCAGTACTTC. It specifies CASERRAGEQYF. The variable domain in full, with the rest retrieved from reference TRBV7-9 and TRBJ2-7, is DTGVSQNPRHKITKRGQNVTFRCDPISEHNRLYWYRQTLGQGPEFLTYFQNEAQLEKSRLLSDRFSAERPKGSFSTLEIQRTEQGDSAMYLCASERRAGEQYFGPGTRLTVT.

V is TRBV2 and J is TRBJ2-5; weak D call: TRBD1 (6 bases). In germline, CDR1 is SNHLY, CDR2 FYNNEI. V was trimmed by 4 bases and J by 4 bases, leaving 10 bases between them. This CDR3 comprises 13 residues. DNA of the CDR3: TGTGCCAGCAGTGGCAGGGGTCCAGAGACCCAGTACTTC. The encoded protein is CASSGRGPETQYF. Full variable domain (remainder filled in from reference TRBV2 and TRBJ2-5): EPEVTQTPSHQVTQMGQEVILRCVPISNHLYFYWYRQILGQKVEFLVSFYNNEISEKSEIFDDQFSVERPDGSNFTLKIRSTKLEDSAMYFCASSGRGPETQYFGPGTRLLVL.

The rearrangement links TRBV4-2 to TRBJ2-5, with D perhaps TRBD1 or TRBD2 (5 bases each). Germline CDR1 is LGHNA and CDR2 is YNFKEQ. V was clipped by 0 bases and J by 0 bases, with 8 bases between them. This CDR3 contains 15 residues. The CDR3 region is CASSQDLGDQETQYF. The DNA of the CDR3 is TGTGCCAGCAGCCAAGATCTGGGGGACCAAGAGACCCAGTACTTC.

The chain employs TRBV5-4 and TRBJ2-2; the D gene is possibly TRBD1 (6 bases). CDR1 and CDR2 from the germline V gene are SGHNT and YYREEE (reference sequence). The CDR3 length is 13 residues. V was shortened by 4 bases and J by 7 bases, with 11 bases between the two germline ends. This CDR3 reads CASSVQGYGELFF. CDR3 DNA sequence: TGTGCCAGCAGCGTACAGGGTTACGGGGAGCTGTTTTTT.

This clone has more than one count but fewer than ten. The chain is built from TRBV7-6 and TRBJ2-1; the D gene is possibly TRBD1 (6 bases). CDR1 is SGHVS and CDR2 is FNYEAQ in the germline V gene. The length of the CDR3 is 16 residues. V was clipped by 5 bases and J by 0 bases, with 14 bases between them. DNA of the CDR3: TGTGCCAGCAGCCCAGGACAGTTAAGCTCCTACAATGAGCAGTTCTTC. It codes for CASSPGQLSSYNEQFF.

V usage is TRBV11-3 and J usage is TRBJ2-1; 9 bases fit TRBD1. Unmatched junction bases numbered 3, after V lost 5 bases and J lost 1 base. This CDR3 is built from 15 residues. Germline lookup yields CDR1 SGHNT and CDR2 YENEEA. For the CDR3, the DNA is TGTGCCAGCAGCCGACAGGGGGTTTCCTACAATGAGCAGTTCTTC. Translation gives CASSRQGVSYNEQFF.

Concerning this clone: This specimen includes other DNA sequences encoding the same CDR3. The chain has TRBV2 and TRBJ2-3; the D is unclear. The CDR3 loop spans 12 amino acids. Germline lookup yields CDR1 SNHLY and CDR2 FYNNEI. Deletions cut 2 bases from V and 0 bases from J, with 0 bases between. For the CDR3, the DNA is TGTGCCAGCAGTGAAAGCACAGATACGCAGTATTTT. Amino acid sequence: CASSESTDTQYF. Based on the CDR3 plus reference TRBV2 and TRBJ2-3, the full variable domain is EPEVTQTPSHQVTQMGQEVILRCVPISNHLYFYWYRQILGQKVEFLVSFYNNEISEKSEIFDDQFSVERPDGSNFTLKIRSTKLEDSAMYFCASSESTDTQYFGPGTRLTVL.

V gene TRBV5-8 combines with J gene TRBJ2-1, with 9 bases matching TRBD1. The CDR3 runs 16 residues. CDR1 is SGHTS and CDR2 is YDEGEE in the germline V gene. V was clipped by 2 bases and J by 7 bases; unmatched bases: 10. In DNA, the CDR3 is TGTGCCAGCAGCTTCCTTTTACAGGGGGCGCAGAATGAGCAGTTCTTC. Its protein product is CASSFLLQGAQNEQFF.

The rearrangement uses TRBV13 and TRBJ2-5; TRBD2 matches at 8 bases. J gave up 5 bases and V 4 bases, and 6 bases lay outside the gene matches. The CDR3 runs to 14 residues. Per the germline V gene, CDR1 is PRHDT and CDR2 is FYEKMQ (reference sequence). CDR3 DNA sequence: TGTGCCAGCAGCTCCGGGGGGGCGGGTGAGACCCAGTACTTC. Translated, it gives CASSSGGAGETQYF.

The sample holds a few counts of this clone. The chain combines TRBV4-2 with TRBJ1-2; maybe TRBD1 (5 bases). The V end was cut by 3 bases, the J end by 2 bases, with 10 bases between. This CDR3 spans 14 amino acids. The germline V gene encodes CDR1 LGHNA and CDR2 YNFKEQ. The CDR3 loop reads CASSHPGRNYGYTF. DNA for the CDR3: TGTGCCAGCAGCCACCCGGGACGGAACTATGGCTACACCTTC.

The chain employs TRBV9 and TRBJ2-5, with D possibly being TRBD1 or TRBD2 (6 bases each). The CDR3 totals 18 residues. V lost 0 bases and J 2 bases, leaving 20 bases between the germline ends. Germline V lookup: CDR1 SGDLS, CDR2 YYNGEE. CDR3 bases: TGTGCCAGCAGCGTAGGAGGGGGGAACGGAGGGCTTCAAGAGACCCAGTACTTC. This encodes CASSVGGGNGGLQETQYF.

V is TRBV2 and J is TRBJ1-5; possible D gene TRBD1, 5 bases. Trimming took off 6 bases at V and 3 bases at J, with 15 bases between the two ends. Germline V lookup: CDR1 SNHLY, CDR2 FYNNEI. The CDR3 length is 15 residues. The CDR3 DNA reads as TGTGCCAGCAGATCCCAAGACAGTCCCAATCAGCCCCAGCATTTT. Translated, it gives CASRSQDSPNQPQHF.

The gene calls are TRBV10-2 and TRBJ2-1, with a tentative D call TRBD1 (5 bases). Per the germline V gene, CDR1 is WSHSY and CDR2 is SAAADI. V gave up 4 bases and J gave up 4 bases, with 14 bases separating them. The CDR3 extends over 15 amino acids. In nucleotides, the CDR3 is TGCGCCAGCAGTGGACCCCGACAGCGATACAATGAGCAGTTCTTC. Translating it yields CASSGPRQRYNEQFF.

This clone was counted between two and nine times. V and J are TRBV4-1 and TRBJ2-1; TRBD1 agrees at 9 bases. With 4 bases clipped from V and 8 bases from J, the junction kept 9 bases outside the gene matches. CDR1 is MGHRA and CDR2 is YSYEKL in the germline V gene. The CDR3 is 15 residues long. CDR3 sequence: CASSRDRGVRDEQFF. CDR3 sequence (DNA): TGCGCCAGCAGCCGCGACAGGGGGGTTAGAGATGAGCAGTTCTTC.

In its sample, this clone was seen a few times. V usage is TRBV9 and J usage is TRBJ2-1; unclear D gene. The ends were cut back, 0 bases at V and 8 bases at J, with 18 bases in the middle. CDR1 and CDR2 (germline): SGDLS, YYNGEE. The length of the CDR3 is 16 residues. CDR3 in DNA: TGTGCCAGCAGCGTAGGCCTCCAACCGACCCAAGATGAGCAGTTCTTC. This encodes CASSVGLQPTQDEQFF.

The chain links TRBV19 to TRBJ1-1; tentative D call: TRBD1 (5 bases). The CDR3 has 15 residues. The ends were cut back, 9 bases at V and 1 base at J, with 18 bases in the middle. Germline CDR1 and CDR2: LNHDA and SQIVND (reference sequence). The CDR3 nucleotides are TGTGCCAGGCCCTCGTATAGGGGCCGGAACACTGAAGCTTTCTTT. It specifies CARPSYRGRNTEAFF.

This clone was counted once. This chain uses TRBV4-1 with TRBJ2-4, with D hard to call. The CDR3 spans 17 residues. Germline CDR1 and CDR2: MGHRA and YSYEKL. Trimming shortened V by 0 bases and J by 3 bases, and 15 bases separated the two germline ends. CDR3 in amino acids: CASSQDGGLWGKNIQYF. In DNA form, the CDR3 reads TGCGCCAGCAGCCAAGACGGCGGCCTTTGGGGCAAAAACATTCAGTACTTC.

The chain uses TRBV11-2 and TRBJ2-5, with D perhaps TRBD1 (6 bases). Germline V gene lookup returns CDR1 SGHAT and CDR2 FQNNGV. The CDR3 spans 13 residues. The V end was cut by 6 bases, the J end by 4 bases, with 12 bases between. CDR3 DNA sequence: TGTGCCAGCAGTAGGGGGACGGGAGAGACCCAGTACTTC. Translation gives CASSRGTGETQYF.

This chain uses TRBV19 with TRBJ2-5, with D possibly being TRBD1 (5 bases). The CDR3 consists of 12 residues. Trimming shortened V by 9 bases and J by 2 bases, and 10 bases separated the two germline ends. Germline lookup yields CDR1 LNHDA and CDR2 SQIVND (reference sequence). The CDR3 is CARDTAQETQYF. In DNA, the CDR3 is TGTGCCAGGGACACTGCACAAGAGACCCAGTACTTC.

The gene calls are TRBV5-1 and TRBJ2-1; 9 bases agree with TRBD1. The V and J ends lost 0 bases and 1 base, in that order; junction bases with no gene match: 5. The CDR3 contains 17 residues. The V gene's germline CDR1 is SGHRS and CDR2 YFSETQ. The CDR3 sequence: CASSLGPQGASYNEQFF. As DNA, the CDR3 is TGCGCCAGCAGCTTGGGACCACAGGGGGCATCCTACAATGAGCAGTTCTTC.

The CDR3 DNA is TGTGCCAGCACGGGGACCGGTCAGACCCAGTACTTC. Its protein is CASTGTGQTQYF. The chain uses TRBV2 and TRBJ2-5; tentatively, D is TRBD1 or TRBD2 (5 bases each). From germline, CDR1 is SNHLY and CDR2 FYNNEI. Trimming stripped 7 bases from V and 6 bases from J, with 12 bases between. The length of the CDR3 is 12 residues.

V is TRBV7-2 and J is TRBJ2-1; D is undetermined. The CDR3 has 12 amino acids. Germline lookup yields CDR1 SGHTA and CDR2 FQGNSA. The V gene lost 4 bases and the J gene lost 12 bases, with 13 bases spanning the gap. This CDR3 reads CASSSVTWGQFF. The CDR3 bases are TGTGCCAGCAGCTCAGTCACCTGGGGGCAGTTCTTC.

The chain uses TRBV6-5 and TRBJ2-3, with a weak D call TRBD1 (5 bases). Germline CDR1 and CDR2: MNHEY and SVGAGI. The CDR3 is 14 residues long. V was cut by 6 bases and J by 0 bases, with 10 bases left in between. The CDR3 DNA reads TGTGCCAGCAGCCTGACAGATAGCACAGATACGCAGTATTTT. Its protein is CASSLTDSTDTQYF.